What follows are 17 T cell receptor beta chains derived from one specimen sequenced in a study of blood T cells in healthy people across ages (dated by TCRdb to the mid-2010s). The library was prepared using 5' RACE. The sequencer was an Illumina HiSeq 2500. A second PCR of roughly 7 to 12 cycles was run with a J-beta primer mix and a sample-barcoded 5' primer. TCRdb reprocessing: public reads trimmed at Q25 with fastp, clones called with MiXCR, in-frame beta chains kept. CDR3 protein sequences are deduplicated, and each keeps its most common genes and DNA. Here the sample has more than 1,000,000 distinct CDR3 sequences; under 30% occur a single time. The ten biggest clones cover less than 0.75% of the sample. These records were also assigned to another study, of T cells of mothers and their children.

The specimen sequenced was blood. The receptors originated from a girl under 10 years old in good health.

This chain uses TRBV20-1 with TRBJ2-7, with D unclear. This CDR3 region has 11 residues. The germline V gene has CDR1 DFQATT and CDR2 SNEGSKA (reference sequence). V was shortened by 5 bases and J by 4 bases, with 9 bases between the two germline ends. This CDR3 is CSASTPYEQYF. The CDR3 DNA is TGCAGTGCTTCGACCCCTTACGAGCAGTACTTC.

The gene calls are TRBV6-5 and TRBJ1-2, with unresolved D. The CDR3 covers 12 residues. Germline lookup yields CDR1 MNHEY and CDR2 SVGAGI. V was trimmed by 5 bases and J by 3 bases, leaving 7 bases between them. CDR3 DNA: TGTGCCAGCAGTCAAGGGTACTATGGCTACACCTTC. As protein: CASSQGYYGYTF.

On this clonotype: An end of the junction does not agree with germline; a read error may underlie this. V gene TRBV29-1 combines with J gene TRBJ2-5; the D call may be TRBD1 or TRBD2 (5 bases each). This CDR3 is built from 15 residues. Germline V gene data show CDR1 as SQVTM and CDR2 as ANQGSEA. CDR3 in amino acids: CSVEDFRDRGETRYF. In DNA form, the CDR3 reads TGCAGCGTTGAAGATTTCAGGGATCGGGGAGAGACCCGGTACTTC.

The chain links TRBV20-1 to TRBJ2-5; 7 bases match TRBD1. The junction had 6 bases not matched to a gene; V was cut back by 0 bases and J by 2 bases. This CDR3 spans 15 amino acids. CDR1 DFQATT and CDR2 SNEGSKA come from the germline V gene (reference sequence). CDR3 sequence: CSARDGATGQETQYF. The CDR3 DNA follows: TGCAGTGCTAGAGATGGAGCGACAGGGCAAGAGACCCAGTACTTC.

CDR3 region: CASSSGRAGETQYF. CDR3 nucleotides: TGTGCCAGCAGCTCCGGGCGCGCAGGAGAGACCCAGTACTTC. The rearrangement uses TRBV7-2 and TRBJ2-5; D is ambiguous. The V end was cut by 4 bases, the J end by 4 bases, with 13 bases between. Germline CDR1 reads SGHTA; CDR2 reads FQGNSA. The CDR3 has 14 amino acids.

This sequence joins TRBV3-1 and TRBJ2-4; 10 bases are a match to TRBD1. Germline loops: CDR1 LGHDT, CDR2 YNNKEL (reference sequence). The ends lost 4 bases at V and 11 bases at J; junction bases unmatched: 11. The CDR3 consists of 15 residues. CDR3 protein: CASSRGTGEAMFQYF. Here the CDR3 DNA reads TGTGCCAGCAGCCGCGGGACAGGGGAAGCTATGTTTCAGTACTTC.

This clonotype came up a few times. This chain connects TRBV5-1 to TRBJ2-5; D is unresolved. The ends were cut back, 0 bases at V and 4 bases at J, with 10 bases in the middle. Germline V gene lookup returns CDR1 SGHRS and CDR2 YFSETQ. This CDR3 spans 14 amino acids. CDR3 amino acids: CASSLDSMPETQYF. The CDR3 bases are TGCGCCAGCAGCTTGGATAGTATGCCAGAGACCCAGTACTTC.

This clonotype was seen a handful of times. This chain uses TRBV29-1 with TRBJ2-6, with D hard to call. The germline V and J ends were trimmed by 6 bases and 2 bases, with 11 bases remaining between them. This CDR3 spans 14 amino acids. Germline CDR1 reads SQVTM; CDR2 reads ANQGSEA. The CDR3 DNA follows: TGCAGCGTACCAACAGAAACTGGGGCCAACGTCCTGACTTTC. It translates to CSVPTETGANVLTF.

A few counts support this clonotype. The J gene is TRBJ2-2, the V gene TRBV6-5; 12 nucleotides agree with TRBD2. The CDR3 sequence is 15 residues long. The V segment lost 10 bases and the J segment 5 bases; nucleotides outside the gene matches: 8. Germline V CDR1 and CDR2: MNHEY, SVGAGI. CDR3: CATLVGLAGTGELFF. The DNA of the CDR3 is TGTGCCACCTTAGTAGGACTAGCGGGGACCGGGGAGCTGTTTTTT.

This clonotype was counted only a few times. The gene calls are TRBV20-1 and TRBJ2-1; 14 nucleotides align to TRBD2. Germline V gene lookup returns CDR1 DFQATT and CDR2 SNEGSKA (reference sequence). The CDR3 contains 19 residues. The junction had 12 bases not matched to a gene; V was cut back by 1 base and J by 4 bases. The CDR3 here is CSARVGLAGGVLAYNEQFF. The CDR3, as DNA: TGCAGTGCTAGAGTAGGACTAGCGGGGGGAGTCCTTGCTTACAATGAGCAGTTCTTC.

The CDR3 coding sequence is TGTGCCAGCAGTTCACTGAAGACCCTGGATGGCTACACCTTC. This encodes CASSSLKTLDGYTF. This rearrangement joins TRBV12-3 or TRBV12-4 to TRBJ1-2; D not certain. The CDR3 length is 14 residues. Trimming took off 4 bases at V and 6 bases at J, with 15 bases between the two ends.

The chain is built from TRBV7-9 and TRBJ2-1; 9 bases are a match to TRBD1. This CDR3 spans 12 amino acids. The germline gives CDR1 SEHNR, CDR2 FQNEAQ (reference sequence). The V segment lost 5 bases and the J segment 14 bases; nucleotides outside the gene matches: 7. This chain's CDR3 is CASSPPGQGKFF. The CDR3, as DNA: TGTGCCAGCAGCCCTCCGGGACAGGGAAAGTTCTTC. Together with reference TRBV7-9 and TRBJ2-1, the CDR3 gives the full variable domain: DTGVSQNPRHKITKRGQNVTFRCDPISEHNRLYWYRQTLGQGPEFLTYFQNEAQLEKSRLLSDRFSAERPKGSFSTLEIQRTEQGDSAMYLCASSPPGQGKFFGPGTRLTVL.

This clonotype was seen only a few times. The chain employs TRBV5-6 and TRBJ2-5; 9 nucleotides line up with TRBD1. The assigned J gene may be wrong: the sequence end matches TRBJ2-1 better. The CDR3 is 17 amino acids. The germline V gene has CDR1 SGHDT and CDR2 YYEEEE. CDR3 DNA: TGTGCCAGCAGCTTGTATCCTGGGACAGGGATCGGCAATGAGCAGTTCTTC. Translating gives CASSLYPGTGIGNEQFF.

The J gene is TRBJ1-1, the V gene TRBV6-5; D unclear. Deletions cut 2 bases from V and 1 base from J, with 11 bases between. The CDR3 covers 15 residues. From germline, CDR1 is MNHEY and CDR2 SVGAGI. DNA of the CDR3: TGTGCCAGCAGTTACCTCCTCGGCGGGAACACTGAAGCTTTCTTT. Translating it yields CASSYLLGGNTEAFF.

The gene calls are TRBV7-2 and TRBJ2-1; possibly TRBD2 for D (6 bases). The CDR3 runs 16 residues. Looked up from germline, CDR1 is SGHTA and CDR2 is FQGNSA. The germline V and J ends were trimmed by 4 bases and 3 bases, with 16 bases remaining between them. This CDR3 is CASSSVLAVYYNEQFF. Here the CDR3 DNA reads TGTGCCAGCAGCTCCGTATTAGCGGTCTACTACAATGAGCAGTTCTTC.

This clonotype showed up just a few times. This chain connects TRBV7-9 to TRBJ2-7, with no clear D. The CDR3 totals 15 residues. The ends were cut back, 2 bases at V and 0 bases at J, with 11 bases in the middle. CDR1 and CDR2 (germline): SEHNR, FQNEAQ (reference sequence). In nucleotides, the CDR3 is TGTGCCAGCAGCTTACACCAAGCGTTCTCCTACGAGCAGTACTTC. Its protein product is CASSLHQAFSYEQYF.

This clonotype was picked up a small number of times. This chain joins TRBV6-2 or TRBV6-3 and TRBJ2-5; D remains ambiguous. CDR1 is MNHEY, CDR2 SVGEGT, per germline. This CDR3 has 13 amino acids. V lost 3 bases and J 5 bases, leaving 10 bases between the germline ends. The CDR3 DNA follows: TGTGCCAGCAGTTATGCCCCCCGGGAGACCCAGTACTTC. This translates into CASSYAPRETQYF.